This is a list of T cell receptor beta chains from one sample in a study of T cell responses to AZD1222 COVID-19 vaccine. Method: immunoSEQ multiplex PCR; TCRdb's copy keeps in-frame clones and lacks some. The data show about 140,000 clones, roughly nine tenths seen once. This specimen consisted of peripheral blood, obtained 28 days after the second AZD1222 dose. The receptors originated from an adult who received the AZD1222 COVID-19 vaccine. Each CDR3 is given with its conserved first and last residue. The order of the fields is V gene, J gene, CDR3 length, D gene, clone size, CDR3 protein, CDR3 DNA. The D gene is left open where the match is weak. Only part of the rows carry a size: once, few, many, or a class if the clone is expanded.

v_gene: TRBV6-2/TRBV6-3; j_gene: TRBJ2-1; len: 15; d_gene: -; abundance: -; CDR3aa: CASSYSTREGNEQFF; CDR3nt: TGTGCCAGCAGTTACTCGACGAGAGAGGGCAATGAGCAGTTCTTC
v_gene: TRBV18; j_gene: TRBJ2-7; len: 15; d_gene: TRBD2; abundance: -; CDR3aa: CASSPVTSGTYEQYF; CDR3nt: TGTGCCAGCTCACCAGTCACTAGCGGGACTTACGAGCAGTACTTC
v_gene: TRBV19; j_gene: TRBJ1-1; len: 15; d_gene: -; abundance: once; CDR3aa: CASSIAGNMNTEAFF; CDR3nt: TGTGCCAGTAGTATAGCGGGGAACATGAACACTGAAGCTTTCTTT
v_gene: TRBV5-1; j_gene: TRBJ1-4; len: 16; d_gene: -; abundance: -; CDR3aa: CASSFFGGRTNEKLFF; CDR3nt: TGCGCCAGCAGCTTCTTTGGGGGGAGGACTAATGAAAAACTGTTTTTT
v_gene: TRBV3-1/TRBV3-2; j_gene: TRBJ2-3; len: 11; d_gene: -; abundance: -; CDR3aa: CASLGPDTQYF; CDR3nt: TGTGCCAGCCTGGGCCCAGATACGCAGTATTTT
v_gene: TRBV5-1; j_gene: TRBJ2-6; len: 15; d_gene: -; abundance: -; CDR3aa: CASSPRISGANVLTF; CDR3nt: TGCGCCAGCAGCCCCAGAATCTCTGGGGCCAACGTCCTGACTTTC
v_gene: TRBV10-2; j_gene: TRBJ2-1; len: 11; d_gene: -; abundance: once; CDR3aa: CASSRFDEQFF; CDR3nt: TGCGCCAGCAGTCGGTTCGATGAGCAGTTCTTC
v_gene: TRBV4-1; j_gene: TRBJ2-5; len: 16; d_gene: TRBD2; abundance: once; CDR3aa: CASSQAWSGTRETQYF; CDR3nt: TGCGCCAGCAGCCAAGCTTGGAGCGGGACCCGGGAGACCCAGTACTTC
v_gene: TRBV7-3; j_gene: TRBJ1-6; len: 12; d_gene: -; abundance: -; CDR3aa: CASSLVGGPLHF; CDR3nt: TGTGCCAGCAGCTTAGTGGGGGGACCCCTCCACTTT
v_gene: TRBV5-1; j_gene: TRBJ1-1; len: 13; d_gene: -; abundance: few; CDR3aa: CASSSGRPTEAFF; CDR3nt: TGCGCCAGCAGCTCGGGACGGCCCACTGAAGCTTTCTTT
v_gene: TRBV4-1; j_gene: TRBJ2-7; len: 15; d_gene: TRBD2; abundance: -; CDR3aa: CASSQPGGPTYEQYF; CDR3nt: TGCGCCAGCAGCCAACCGGGAGGGCCAACCTACGAGCAGTACTTC
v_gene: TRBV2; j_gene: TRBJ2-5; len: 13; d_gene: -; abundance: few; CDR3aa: CASSDGPRETQYF; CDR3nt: TGTGCCAGCAGCGATGGACCTAGGGAGACCCAGTACTTC
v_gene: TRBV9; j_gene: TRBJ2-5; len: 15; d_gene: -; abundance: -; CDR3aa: CASSVAPIDGETQYF; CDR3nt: TGTGCCAGCAGCGTAGCCCCTATTGACGGCGAGACCCAGTACTTC
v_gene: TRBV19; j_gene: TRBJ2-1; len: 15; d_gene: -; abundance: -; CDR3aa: CASSSSGSAPHEQFF; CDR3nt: TGTGCCAGTAGTTCGAGCGGTAGCGCCCCACATGAGCAGTTCTTC
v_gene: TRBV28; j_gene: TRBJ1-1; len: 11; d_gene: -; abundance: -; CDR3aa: CASSNDREAFF; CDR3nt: TGTGCCAGCAGTAACGACAGGGAAGCTTTCTTT
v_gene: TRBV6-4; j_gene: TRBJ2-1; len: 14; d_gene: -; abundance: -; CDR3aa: CASSREGAYNEQFF; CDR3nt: TGTGCCAGCAGTCGCGAAGGGGCCTACAATGAGCAGTTCTTC
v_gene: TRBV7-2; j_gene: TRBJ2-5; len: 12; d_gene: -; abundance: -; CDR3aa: CASSLKGETQYF; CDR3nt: TGTGCCAGCAGCTTGAAGGGGGAGACCCAGTACTTC
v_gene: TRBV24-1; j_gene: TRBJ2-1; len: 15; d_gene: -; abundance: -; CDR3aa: CATSDFSRGNNEQFF; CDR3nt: TGTGCCACCAGTGATTTTTCCCGAGGGAACAATGAGCAGTTCTTC
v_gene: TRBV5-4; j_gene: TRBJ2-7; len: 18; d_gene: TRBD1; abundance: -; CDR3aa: CASSSPGRQGWDSYEQYF; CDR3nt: TGTGCCAGCAGCTCGCCCGGAAGACAGGGTTGGGACTCCTACGAGCAGTACTTC
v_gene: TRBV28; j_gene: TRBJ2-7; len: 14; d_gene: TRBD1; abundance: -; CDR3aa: CASRKQGPRSEQYF; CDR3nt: TGTGCCAGCAGAAAACAGGGGCCCCGATCCGAGCAGTACTTC
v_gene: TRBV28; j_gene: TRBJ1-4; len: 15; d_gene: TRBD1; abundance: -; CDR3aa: CASRERQGYIGELFF; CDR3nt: TGTGCCAGCAGAGAACGACAGGGGTATATTGGCGAACTGTTTTTT
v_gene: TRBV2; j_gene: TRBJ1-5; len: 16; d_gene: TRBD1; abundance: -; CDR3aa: CASSRGQGINNQPQHF; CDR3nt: TGTGCCAGCAGTCGCGGACAGGGGATAAACAATCAGCCCCAGCATTTT
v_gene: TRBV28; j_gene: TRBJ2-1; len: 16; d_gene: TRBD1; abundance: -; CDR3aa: CASSLTGTGSYNEQFF; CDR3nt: TGTGCCAGCAGTTTAACAGGGACAGGGTCCTACAATGAGCAGTTCTTC
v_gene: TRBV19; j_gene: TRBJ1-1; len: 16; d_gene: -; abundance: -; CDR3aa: CASSMGVWQRNTEAFF; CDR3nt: TGTGCCAGTAGTATGGGAGTGTGGCAGAGGAACACTGAAGCTTTCTTT
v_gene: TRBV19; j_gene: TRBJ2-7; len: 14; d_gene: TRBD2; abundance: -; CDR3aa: CASSTSGGKREQYF; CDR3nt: TGTGCCAGTAGCACCTCGGGGGGGAAGCGCGAGCAGTACTTC
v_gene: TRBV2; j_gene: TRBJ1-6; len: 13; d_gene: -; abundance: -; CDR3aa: CAGRGSFNSPLHF; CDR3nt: TGTGCCGGACGAGGGAGTTTTAATTCACCCCTCCACTTT
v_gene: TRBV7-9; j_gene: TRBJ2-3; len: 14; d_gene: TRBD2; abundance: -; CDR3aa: CASSFSGSTDTQYF; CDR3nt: TGTGCCAGCAGCTTTAGCGGGAGCACAGATACGCAGTATTTT
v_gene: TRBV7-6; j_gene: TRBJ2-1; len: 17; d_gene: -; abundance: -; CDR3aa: CASSLKSLLGVGNEQFF; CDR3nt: TGTGCCAGCAGCTTAAAGTCTCTACTAGGTGTGGGCAATGAGCAGTTCTTC
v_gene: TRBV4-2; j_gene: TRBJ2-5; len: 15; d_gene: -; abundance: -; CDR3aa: CASSPRKGPRETQYF; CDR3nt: TGTGCCAGCAGCCCCAGAAAAGGACCTCGAGAGACCCAGTACTTC
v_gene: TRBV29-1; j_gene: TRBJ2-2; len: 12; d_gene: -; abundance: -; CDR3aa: CSTLWPTGELFF; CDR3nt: TGCAGCACCCTTTGGCCCACCGGGGAGCTGTTTTTT
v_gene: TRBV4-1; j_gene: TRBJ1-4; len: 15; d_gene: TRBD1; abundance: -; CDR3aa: CASSHTGTGIEKLFF; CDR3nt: TGCGCCAGCAGCCATACCGGGACAGGGATAGAAAAACTGTTTTTT
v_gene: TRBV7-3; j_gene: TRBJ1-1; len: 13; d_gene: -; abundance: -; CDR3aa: CASSLQGNTEAFF; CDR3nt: TGTGCCAGCAGCCTACAGGGGAACACTGAAGCTTTCTTT
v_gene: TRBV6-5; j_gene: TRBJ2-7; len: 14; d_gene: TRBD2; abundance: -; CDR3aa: CASFSSGEPYEQYF; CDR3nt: TGTGCCAGCTTCTCCAGCGGGGAACCCTACGAGCAGTACTTC
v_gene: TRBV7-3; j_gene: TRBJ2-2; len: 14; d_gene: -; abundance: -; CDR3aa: CASQEAGGTGELFF; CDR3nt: TGTGCCAGCCAAGAGGCAGGAGGAACCGGGGAGCTGTTTTTT
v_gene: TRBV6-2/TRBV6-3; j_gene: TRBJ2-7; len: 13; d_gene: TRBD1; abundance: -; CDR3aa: CASSDRDRIFKYF; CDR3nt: TGTGCCAGCAGTGACCGGGACAGGATTTTTAAGTACTTC
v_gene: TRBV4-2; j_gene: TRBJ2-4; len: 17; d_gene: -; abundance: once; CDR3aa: CASSQDLALQAKNIQYF; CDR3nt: TGTGCCAGCAGCCAAGACCTCGCCCTCCAAGCCAAAAACATTCAGTACTTC
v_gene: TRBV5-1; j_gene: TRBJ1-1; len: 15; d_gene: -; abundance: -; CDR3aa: CASSLVYRENTEAFF; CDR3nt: TGCGCCAGCAGCTTGGTTTACAGAGAGAACACTGAAGCTTTCTTT
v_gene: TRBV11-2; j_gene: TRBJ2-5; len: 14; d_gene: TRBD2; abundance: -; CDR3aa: CASSSGTRKETQYF; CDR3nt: TGTGCCAGCAGCTCAGGGACTAGGAAAGAGACCCAGTACTTC
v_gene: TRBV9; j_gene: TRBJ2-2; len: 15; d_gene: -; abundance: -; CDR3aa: CASSVGVSGTGELFF; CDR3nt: TGTGCCAGCAGCGTAGGTGTCAGCGGCACCGGGGAGCTGTTTTTT
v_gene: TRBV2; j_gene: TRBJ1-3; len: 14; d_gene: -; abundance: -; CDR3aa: CAIRGQVSGNTIYF; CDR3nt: TGTGCCATCCGGGGGCAGGTCTCTGGAAACACCATATATTTT
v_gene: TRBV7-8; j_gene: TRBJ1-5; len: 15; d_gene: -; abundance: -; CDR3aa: CASSSTGRSNQPQHF; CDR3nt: TGTGCCAGCAGCTCGACAGGACGTAGCAATCAGCCCCAGCATTTT
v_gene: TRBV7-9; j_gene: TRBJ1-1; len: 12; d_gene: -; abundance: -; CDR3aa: CASSWDNTEAFF; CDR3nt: TGTGCCAGCAGCTGGGACAACACTGAAGCTTTCTTT
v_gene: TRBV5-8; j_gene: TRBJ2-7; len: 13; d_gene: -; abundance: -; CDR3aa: CASSSGRPYEQYF; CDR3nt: TGTGCCAGCAGCTCGGGACGCCCCTACGAGCAGTACTTC
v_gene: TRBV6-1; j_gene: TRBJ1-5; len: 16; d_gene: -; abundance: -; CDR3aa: CASSERAFGAHQPQHF; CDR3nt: TGTGCCAGCAGTGAAAGGGCATTCGGGGCCCATCAGCCCCAGCATTTT
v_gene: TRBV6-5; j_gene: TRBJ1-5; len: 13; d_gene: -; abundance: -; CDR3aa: CASRRTGNQPQHF; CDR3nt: TGTGCCAGCAGACGGACAGGCAATCAGCCCCAGCATTTT
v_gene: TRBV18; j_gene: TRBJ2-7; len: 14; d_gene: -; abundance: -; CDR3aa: CASSLGRGPYEQYF; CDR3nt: TGTGCCAGCTCACTGGGACGGGGTCCCTACGAGCAGTACTTC
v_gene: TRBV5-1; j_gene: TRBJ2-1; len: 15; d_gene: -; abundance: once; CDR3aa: CASSLSPGRFNEQFF; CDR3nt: TGCGCCAGCAGCTTGTCTCCTGGCAGGTTCAATGAACAGTTCTTC
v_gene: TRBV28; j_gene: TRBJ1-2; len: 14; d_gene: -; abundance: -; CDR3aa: CASTGGGPNYGYTF; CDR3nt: TGTGCCAGCACCGGGGGGGGGCCTAACTATGGCTACACCTTC
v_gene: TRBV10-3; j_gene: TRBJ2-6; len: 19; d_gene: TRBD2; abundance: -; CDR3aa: CAISDPGLARRSGANVLTF; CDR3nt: TGTGCCATCAGTGATCCAGGACTAGCGCGGCGCTCTGGGGCCAACGTCCTGACTTTC